The TCR beta chain under discussion was sequenced for a study of cytomegalovirus exposure and HLA in healthy donors. The CDR3 extends over 12 amino acids. V was pared by 1 base and J by 10 bases, with 10 bases between. The germline gives CDR1 SGHTA, CDR2 FQGNSA. This PCR relied on a set of 60 Vbeta primers and 13 Jbeta primers. Profiled with immunoSEQ multiplex PCR; TCRdb holds only in-frame clones, not every one. The table records approximately 200,000 clones, 75% to 80% of them present only once. This sequence was found in a woman aged 25-40 years in good health and CMV-seropositive. The genes are TRBV7-2 and TRBJ1-1; D remains unclear. Material for sequencing was PBMCs. CDR3: CASSLGRRGAFF. The CDR3 DNA reads TGTGCCAGCAGCTTAGGAAGGCGGGGAGCTTTCTTT.